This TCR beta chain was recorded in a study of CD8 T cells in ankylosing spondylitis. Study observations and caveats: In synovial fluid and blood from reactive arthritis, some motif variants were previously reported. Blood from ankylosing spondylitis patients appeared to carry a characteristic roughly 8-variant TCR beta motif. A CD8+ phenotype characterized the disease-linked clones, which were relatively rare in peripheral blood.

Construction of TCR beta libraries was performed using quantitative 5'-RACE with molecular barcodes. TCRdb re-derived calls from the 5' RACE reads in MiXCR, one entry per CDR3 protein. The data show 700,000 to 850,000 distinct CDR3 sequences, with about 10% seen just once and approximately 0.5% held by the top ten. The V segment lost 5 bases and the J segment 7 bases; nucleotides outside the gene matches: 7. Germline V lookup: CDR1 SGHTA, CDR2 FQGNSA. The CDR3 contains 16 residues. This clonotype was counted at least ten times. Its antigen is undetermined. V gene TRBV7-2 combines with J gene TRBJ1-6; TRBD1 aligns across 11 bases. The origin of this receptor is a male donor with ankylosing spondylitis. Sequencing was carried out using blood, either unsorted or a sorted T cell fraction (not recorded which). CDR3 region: CASSLLGQGANSPLHF. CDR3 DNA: TGTGCCAGCAGCCTCCTCGGACAGGGGGCGAATTCACCCCTCCACTTT.